This T cell receptor (beta chain) comes out of a study of CD8 T cells in Susac syndrome. Sequencing of TCR beta covered CD8+ and CD4+ T cells obtained from blood. The controls were healthy donors who were matched for age and sex. The CDR3 contains 17 residues. The junction had 10 bases not matched to a gene; V was cut back by 1 base and J by 5 bases. CDR1 and CDR2 (germline): MGHRA, YSYEKL. Random hexamers were used to reverse transcribe the RNA input (about 0.45 to 1 ug). Amplification of TCR beta CDR3 was carried out by immunoSEQ multiplex PCR, which covered 54 Vbeta and 13 Jbeta segments. A single record per CDR3 protein comes from TCRdb applying MiXCR to the immunoSEQ multiplex PCR reads. Here the sample spans about 22,000 distinct CDR3 sequences, approximately 93% being singletons.

The receptor comes from a human donor in good health. Source material: CD8+ T cells from PBMCs. This chain joins TRBV4-1 and TRBJ1-4; TRBD1 agrees at 7 bases. CDR3 protein: CASSQVVDRAANEKLFF. For the CDR3, the DNA is TGCGCCAGCAGCCAAGTAGTCGACAGGGCGGCAAATGAAAAACTGTTTTTT.